This TCR beta chain was retrieved from a study of early T cells in non-severe SARS-CoV-2 infection. Overall study: Chains from this unsorted whole-blood bulk RNA could not be paired.

In germline, CDR1 is SGHAT, CDR2 FQNNGV. The CDR3 runs to 16 residues. Trimming shortened V by 1 base and J by 1 base, and 13 bases separated the two germline ends. The library protocol tagged individual cDNA molecules with unique molecular identifiers. TCRdb re-analysed the 5' RACE reads in MiXCR, keeping a single row per CDR3 protein. The repertoire includes about 64,000 distinct CDR3 sequences, around 12% of them detected once, and approximately 1.3% sits in the top ten. The sample holds a few counts of this clonotype. Its matching antigen is unknown. Findings of the study overall: Missing private and CD4 specificities, VDJdb matching favored anti-spike CD8 responses.

The TCR sequence derives from an adult who was a healthcare worker with PCR-confirmed SARS-CoV-2 infection or an uninfected control (not recorded which). The chain is built from TRBV11-2 and TRBJ2-5, with TRBD2 as a possible D gene (7 bases). This material consisted of whole blood, taken at baseline. The CDR3 DNA follows: TGTGCCAGCAGCTTAGTAGGGGGGGCGCCCCAAGAGACCCAGTACTTC. Its translation: CASSLVGGAPQETQYF.